This TCR beta chain was sequenced for a study of cytomegalovirus exposure and HLA in healthy donors. The CDR3 length is 13 residues. CDR1 is ENHRY, CDR2 SYGVKD, per germline. V dropped 10 bases and J dropped 2 bases, with 14 bases sitting between them. This clone was seen more than once but under ten times. Produced via immunoSEQ multiplex PCR; TCRdb's table is partial and in-frame only. The data show roughly 300,000 clones, roughly 85% seen once. An approximately 120-subject validation cohort, separate from the 666-subject first cohort, supplied the donors. The sample was PBMCs. This TCR was sampled from a woman aged 18-29 years in good health and CMV-seronegative. V usage is TRBV10-3 and J usage is TRBJ1-2, with TRBD1 as a possible D gene (6 bases). The DNA for the CDR3 is TGTGCCACAGGGGAGGGCTTAAACTATGGCTACACCTTC. Translating it yields CATGEGLNYGYTF.